This TCR beta chain was identified in a study of neurological immune-mediated disorders. For sorted libraries, the input was approximately 1 million CD4+ or CD8+ T cells. In its sample, this clonotype was seen many times. There are 12 residues in the CDR3. CDR1 is WNHNN and CDR2 is SYGVQD in the germline V gene (reference sequence). V lost 8 bases to trimming and J lost 7 bases, with 12 bases between them. From 15-18 subjects, over 180 million TCR-beta sequences were obtained in each sequencing run. TCRdb reprocessed the 5' RACE reads via MiXCR and lists one record per CDR3 protein. The sample records roughly 30,000 distinct CDR3 sequences, approximately 5.2% being singletons.

This receptor was obtained from a woman between 50 and 59 years old in good health. The chain joins TRBV10-1 to TRBJ2-1; D remains ambiguous. The sample was CD4+ T cells from blood. For the CDR3, the DNA is TGCGCCAGCTCACCCAGCCCTAATGAGCAGTTCTTC. It yields the protein CASSPSPNEQFF.